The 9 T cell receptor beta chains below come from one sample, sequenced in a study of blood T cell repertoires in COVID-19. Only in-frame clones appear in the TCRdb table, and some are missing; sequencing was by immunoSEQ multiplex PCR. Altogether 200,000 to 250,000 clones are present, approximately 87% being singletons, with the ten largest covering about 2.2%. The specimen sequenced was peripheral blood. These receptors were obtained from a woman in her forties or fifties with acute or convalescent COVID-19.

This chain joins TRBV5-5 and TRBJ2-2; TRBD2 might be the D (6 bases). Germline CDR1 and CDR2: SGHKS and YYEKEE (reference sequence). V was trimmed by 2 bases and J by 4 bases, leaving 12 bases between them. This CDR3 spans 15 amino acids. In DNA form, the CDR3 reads TGTGCCAGCAGCTTTGGGCGGGAAGCCACCGGGGAGCTGTTTTTT. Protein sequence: CASSFGREATGELFF. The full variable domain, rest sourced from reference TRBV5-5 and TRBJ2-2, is DAGVTQSPTHLIKTRGQQVTLRCSPISGHKSVSWYQQVLGQGPQFIFQYYEKEERGRGNFPDRFSARQFPNYSSELNVNALLLGDSALYLCASSFGREATGELFFGEGSRLTVL.

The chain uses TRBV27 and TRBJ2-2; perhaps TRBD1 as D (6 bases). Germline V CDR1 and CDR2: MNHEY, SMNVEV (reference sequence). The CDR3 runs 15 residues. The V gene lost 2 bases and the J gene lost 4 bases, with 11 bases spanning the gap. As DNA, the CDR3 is TGTGCCAGCAGTTTAATCCAGGGGCTCACCGGGGAGCTGTTTTTT. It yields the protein CASSLIQGLTGELFF.

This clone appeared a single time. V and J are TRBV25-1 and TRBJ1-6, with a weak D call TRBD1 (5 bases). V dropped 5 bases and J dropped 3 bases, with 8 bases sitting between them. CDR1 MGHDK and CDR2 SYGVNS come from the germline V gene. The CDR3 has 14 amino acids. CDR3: CASSRTHYNSPLHF. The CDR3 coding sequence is TGTGCCAGCAGTCGGACACACTATAATTCACCCCTCCACTTT.

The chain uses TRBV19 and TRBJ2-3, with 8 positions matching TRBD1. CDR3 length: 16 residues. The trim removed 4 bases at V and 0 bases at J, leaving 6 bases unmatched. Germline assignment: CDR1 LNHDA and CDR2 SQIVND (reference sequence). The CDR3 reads CASSTTGVTSTDTQYF. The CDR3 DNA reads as TGTGCCAGTAGTACGACAGGGGTCACCAGCACAGATACGCAGTATTTT.

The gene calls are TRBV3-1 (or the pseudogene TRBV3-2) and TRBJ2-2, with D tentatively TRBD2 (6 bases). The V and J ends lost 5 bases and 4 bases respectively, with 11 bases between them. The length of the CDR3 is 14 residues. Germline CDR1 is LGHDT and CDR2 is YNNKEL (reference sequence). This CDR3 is CASSFAGITGELFF. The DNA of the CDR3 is TGTGCCAGCAGCTTCGCGGGGATCACCGGGGAGCTGTTTTTT.

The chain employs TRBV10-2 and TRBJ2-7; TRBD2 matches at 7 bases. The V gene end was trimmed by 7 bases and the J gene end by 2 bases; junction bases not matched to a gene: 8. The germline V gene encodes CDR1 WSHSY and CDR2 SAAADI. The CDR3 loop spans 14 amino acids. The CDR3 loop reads CASMFGGGPYEQYF. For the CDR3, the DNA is TGCGCCAGCATGTTCGGGGGAGGGCCCTACGAGCAGTACTTC.

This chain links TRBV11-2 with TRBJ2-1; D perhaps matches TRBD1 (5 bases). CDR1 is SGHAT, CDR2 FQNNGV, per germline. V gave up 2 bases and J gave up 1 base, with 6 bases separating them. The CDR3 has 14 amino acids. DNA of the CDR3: TGTGCCAGCAGCTTACAGGGTTCCTACAATGAGCAGTTCTTC. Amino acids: CASSLQGSYNEQFF.

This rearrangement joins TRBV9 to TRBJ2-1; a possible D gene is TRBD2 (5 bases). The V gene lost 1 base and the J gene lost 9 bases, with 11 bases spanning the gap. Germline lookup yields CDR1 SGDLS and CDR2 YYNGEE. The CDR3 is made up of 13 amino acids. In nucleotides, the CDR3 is TGTGCCAGCAGCGTACCAGCGGCCGGTGAGCAGTTCTTC. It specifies CASSVPAAGEQFF.

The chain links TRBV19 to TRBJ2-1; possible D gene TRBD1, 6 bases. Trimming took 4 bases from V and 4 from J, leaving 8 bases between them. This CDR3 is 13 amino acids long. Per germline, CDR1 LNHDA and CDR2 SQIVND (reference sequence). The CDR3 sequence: CASSTQGYNEQFF. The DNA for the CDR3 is TGTGCCAGTAGTACACAGGGATACAATGAGCAGTTCTTC.